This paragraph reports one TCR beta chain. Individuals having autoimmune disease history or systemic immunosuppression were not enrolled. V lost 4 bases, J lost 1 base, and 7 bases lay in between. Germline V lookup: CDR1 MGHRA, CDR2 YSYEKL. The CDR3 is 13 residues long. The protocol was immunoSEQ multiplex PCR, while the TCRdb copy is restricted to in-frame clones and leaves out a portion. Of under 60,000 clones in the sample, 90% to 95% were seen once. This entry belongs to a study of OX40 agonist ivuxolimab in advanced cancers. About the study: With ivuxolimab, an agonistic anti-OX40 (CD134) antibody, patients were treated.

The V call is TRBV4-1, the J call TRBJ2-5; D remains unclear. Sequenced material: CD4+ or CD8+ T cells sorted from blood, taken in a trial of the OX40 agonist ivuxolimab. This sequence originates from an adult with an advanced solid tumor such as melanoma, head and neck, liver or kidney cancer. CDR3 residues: CASSLGVQETQYF. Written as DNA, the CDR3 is TGCGCCAGCAGCCTCGGCGTCCAAGAGACCCAGTACTTC.